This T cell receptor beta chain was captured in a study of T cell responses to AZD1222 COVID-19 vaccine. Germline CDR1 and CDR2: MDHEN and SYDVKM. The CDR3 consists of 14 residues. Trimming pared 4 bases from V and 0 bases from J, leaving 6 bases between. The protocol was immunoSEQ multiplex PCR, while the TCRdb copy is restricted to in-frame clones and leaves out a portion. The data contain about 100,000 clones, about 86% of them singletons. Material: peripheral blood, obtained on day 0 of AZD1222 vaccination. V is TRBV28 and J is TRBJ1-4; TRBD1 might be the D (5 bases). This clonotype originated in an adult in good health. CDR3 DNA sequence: TGTGCCAGCAGTTGGGGGGCAACTAATGAAAAACTGTTTTTT. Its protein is CASSWGATNEKLFF.